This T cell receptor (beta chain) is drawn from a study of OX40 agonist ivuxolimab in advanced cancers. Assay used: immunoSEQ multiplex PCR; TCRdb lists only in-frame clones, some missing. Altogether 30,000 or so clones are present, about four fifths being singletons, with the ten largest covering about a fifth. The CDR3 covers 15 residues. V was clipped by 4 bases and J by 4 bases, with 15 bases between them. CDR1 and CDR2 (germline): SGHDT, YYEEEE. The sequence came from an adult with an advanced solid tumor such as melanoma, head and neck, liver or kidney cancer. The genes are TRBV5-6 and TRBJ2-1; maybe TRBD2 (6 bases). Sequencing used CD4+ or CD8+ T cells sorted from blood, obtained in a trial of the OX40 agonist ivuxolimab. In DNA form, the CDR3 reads TGTGCCAGCAGCCCCGAGCTAGCGACTTACAATGAGCAGTTCTTC. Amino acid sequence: CASSPELATYNEQFF.